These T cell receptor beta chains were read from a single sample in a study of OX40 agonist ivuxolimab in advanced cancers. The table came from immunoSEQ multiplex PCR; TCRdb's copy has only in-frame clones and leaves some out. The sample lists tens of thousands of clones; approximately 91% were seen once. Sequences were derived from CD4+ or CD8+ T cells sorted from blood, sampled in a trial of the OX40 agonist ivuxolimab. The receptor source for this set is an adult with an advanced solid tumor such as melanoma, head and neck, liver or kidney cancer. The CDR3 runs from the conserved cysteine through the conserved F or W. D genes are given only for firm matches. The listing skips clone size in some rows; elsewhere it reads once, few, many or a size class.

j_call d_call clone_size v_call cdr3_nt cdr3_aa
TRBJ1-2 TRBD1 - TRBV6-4 TGTGCCAGCAGAGCCGACCAGGGGGCCGGCTATGGCTACACCTTC CASRADQGAGYGYTF
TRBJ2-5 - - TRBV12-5 TGTGCTAGTGGCGATGGGGGACAGACCCAGTACTTC CASGDGGQTQYF
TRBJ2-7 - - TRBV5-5 TGTGCCAGCAGCACACCCGGGGAGGGGGTGGGGTACTTC CASSTPGEGVGYF
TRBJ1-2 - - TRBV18 TGTGCCAGCTCACCACCGTCAGGTGTGAACTATGGCTACACCTTC CASSPPSGVNYGYTF
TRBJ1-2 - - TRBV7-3 TGTGCCAGCAGCGAAGGTCCGGGGGTAGGTGGCTACACCTTC CASSEGPGVGGYTF
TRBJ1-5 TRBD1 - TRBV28 TGTGCCAGCAGGACGGGACAGCCTAGCAATCAGCCCCAGCATTTT CASRTGQPSNQPQHF
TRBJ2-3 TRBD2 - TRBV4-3 TGCGCCAGCAGTCCTCTAGCGGATAGCACAGATACGCAGTATTTT CASSPLADSTDTQYF
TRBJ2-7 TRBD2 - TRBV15 TGTGCCACTTCTAGCGGGAGGTCCCTCTACGAGCAGTACTTC CATSSGRSLYEQYF
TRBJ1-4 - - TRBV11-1 TGTGCCAGCAGCGAAGGGGATTCGACTAATGAAAAACTGTTTTTT CASSEGDSTNEKLFF
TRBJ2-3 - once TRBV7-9 TGTGCCAGCAGCCTCGAATCCCCTAGCATGAGGGAGACAGATACGCAGTATTTT CASSLESPSMRETDTQYF
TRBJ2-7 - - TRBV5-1 TGCGCCAGCAGCTTGGACCGTCCGGACCTTTACGAGCAGTACTTC CASSLDRPDLYEQYF
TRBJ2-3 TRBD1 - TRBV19 TGTGCCAGTAGCGGGACAGGGCCGCAGTATTTT CASSGTGPQYF
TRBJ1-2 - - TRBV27 TGTGCCAGCGGAAAAGGGGGGAGCTATGGCTACACCTTC CASGKGGSYGYTF
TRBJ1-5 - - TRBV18 TGTGCCAGCTCACCTTCGGCAGGACTAAGCAATCAGCCCCAGCATTTT CASSPSAGLSNQPQHF
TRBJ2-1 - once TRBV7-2 TGTGCCAGTCTAAGGGTTCCATCGTCTAATGAGCAGTTCTTC CASLRVPSSNEQFF
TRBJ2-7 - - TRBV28 TGTGCCAGCAGTTGGTCCGGGACTCCATCCCGTGGGTACGAGCAGTACTTC CASSWSGTPSRGYEQYF
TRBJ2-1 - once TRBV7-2 TGTGCCAGCAGCTTAGTGGCCTACAATGAGCAGTTCTTC CASSLVAYNEQFF